This entry lists 14 T cell receptor beta chains sequenced from one sample in a study of blood T cell repertoires in COVID-19. The table came from immunoSEQ multiplex PCR; TCRdb's copy has only in-frame clones and leaves some out. The table shows about 250,000 clones, with roughly nine tenths occurring only once. Sequenced input: peripheral blood. The origin of the receptors is a woman in her fifties or sixties who had recovered from COVID-19.

CDR3 sequence (DNA): TGTGCCAGCAGAAGTGTGTTAGCGGGGGGGGCAGATACGCAGTATTTT. Its translation: CASRSVLAGGADTQYF. This chain joins TRBV2 and TRBJ2-3; the match to TRBD2 covers 11 bases. Germline V gene sequence: CDR1 SNHLY, CDR2 FYNNEI. V was clipped by 6 bases and J by 4 bases; unmatched bases: 9. The CDR3 consists of 16 residues.

The rearrangement uses TRBV4-3 and TRBJ1-2; unclear D gene. V lost 0 bases to trimming and J lost 4 bases, with 12 bases between them. CDR1 LGHNA and CDR2 YSLEER come from the germline V gene. CDR3 length: 15 amino acids. The CDR3 DNA sequence: TGCGCCAGCAGCCAAGATCACGGGGTGGGCTATGGCTACACCTTC. Its translation is CASSQDHGVGYGYTF.

The chain is built from TRBV3-1 (or the pseudogene TRBV3-2) and TRBJ1-5, with TRBD1 matching over 8 bases. Germline CDR1 reads LGHDT; CDR2 reads YNNKEL (reference sequence). Trimming took 0 bases from V and 6 from J; bases not matched to a gene: 4. This CDR3 region has 15 residues. This chain's CDR3 is CASSQDRGHSQPQHF. CDR3 nucleotides: TGTGCCAGCAGCCAAGACAGGGGGCATTCTCAGCCCCAGCATTTT.

The chain combines TRBV5-4 with TRBJ2-4, with TRBD2 identical over 12 bases. Germline CDR1 is SGHNT and CDR2 is YYREEE (reference sequence). CDR3 length: 17 amino acids. Unmatched junction bases numbered 3, after V lost 0 bases and J lost 2 bases. The CDR3 DNA reads TGTGCCAGCAGCTTGGGACTAGCGGGAGAAACCAAAAACATTCAGTACTTC. Residues: CASSLGLAGETKNIQYF.

This rearrangement joins TRBV24-1 to TRBJ2-2; D gene ambiguous. This CDR3 contains 17 residues. CDR1 and CDR2 from the germline V gene are KGHDR and SFDVKD. Between the trimmed V and J ends, which lost 5 bases and 0 bases, there was a span of 15 bases. As DNA, the CDR3 is TGTGCCACCAGTGGTCGGGTAGGCTTCCCGAACACCGGGGAGCTGTTTTTT. As protein: CATSGRVGFPNTGELFF.

The chain has TRBV27 and TRBJ1-5; maybe TRBD1 (6 bases). The germline CDR1 and CDR2 sequences are MNHEY and SMNVEV (reference sequence). With 2 bases removed from V and 1 base from J, the gap between germline ends came to 12 bases. This CDR3 region has 16 residues. DNA for the CDR3: TGTGCCAGCAGTTTAACGACAGGAGCCAGCAATCAGCCCCAGCATTTT. As protein: CASSLTTGASNQPQHF.

This chain uses TRBV4-3 with TRBJ2-7; perhaps TRBD1 as D (5 bases). Germline V gene data show CDR1 as LGHNA and CDR2 as YSLEER. This CDR3 contains 16 residues. V was shortened by 0 bases and J by 6 bases, with 18 bases between the two germline ends. Here the CDR3 reads CASSQDSAARVSEQYF. Written as DNA, the CDR3 is TGCGCCAGCAGCCAAGATTCGGCAGCCAGGGTCTCCGAGCAGTACTTC.

The rearrangement uses TRBV2 and TRBJ1-5, with unresolved D. Trimming took 4 bases from V and 0 from J, leaving 7 bases between them. This CDR3 contains 14 residues. Per the germline V gene, CDR1 is SNHLY and CDR2 is FYNNEI. The CDR3 sequence: CASSASYSNQPQHF. CDR3 DNA: TGTGCCAGCAGTGCCAGTTATAGCAATCAGCCCCAGCATTTT.

The chain couples TRBV6-6 to TRBJ1-3; perhaps TRBD1 as D (6 bases). The CDR3 is made up of 15 amino acids. V lost 4 bases, J lost 1 base, and 11 bases lay in between. Per the germline V gene, CDR1 is MNHNY and CDR2 is SVGAGI (reference sequence). DNA of the CDR3: TGTGCCAGCAGTTTCGACAGGTGGTCTGGAAACACCATATATTTT. Encoded protein: CASSFDRWSGNTIYF.

The chain carries TRBV3-1 (or the pseudogene TRBV3-2) and TRBJ1-4; D is unclear. The germline V gene encodes CDR1 LGHDT and CDR2 YNNKEL (reference sequence). CDR3 length: 18 amino acids. V was cut by 0 bases and J by 5 bases, with 19 bases left in between. The CDR3 is CASSQDRPLGRRNEKLFF. The CDR3 DNA is TGTGCCAGCAGCCAAGATCGTCCATTGGGGAGGAGGAATGAAAAACTGTTTTTT.

The V call is TRBV7-9, the J call TRBJ1-5; 9 positions agree with TRBD1. This CDR3 has 18 residues. From germline, CDR1 is SEHNR and CDR2 FQNEAQ (reference sequence). V was pared by 4 bases and J by 3 bases, with 13 bases of the junction left unmatched. This CDR3 is CASSWTGTGFFHNQPQHF. The CDR3 coding sequence is TGTGCCAGCAGCTGGACCGGGACAGGGTTCTTCCACAATCAGCCCCAGCATTTT.

In this sample, this clone turned up a few times. V gene TRBV5-6 combines with J gene TRBJ1-1; D gene uncertain. The germline V gene has CDR1 SGHDT and CDR2 YYEEEE. The CDR3 contains 15 residues. Trimming left V 0 bases short and J 1 base short, with 10 bases between. CDR3 amino acids: CASSLVQKPNTEAFF. The CDR3 bases are TGTGCCAGCAGCTTGGTACAGAAGCCGAACACTGAAGCTTTCTTT.

In its sample, this clone was seen once. The chain links TRBV6-5 to TRBJ2-4; the D gene is possibly TRBD1 (5 bases). The CDR3 consists of 16 residues. Trimming shortened V by 0 bases and J by 0 bases, and 9 bases separated the two germline ends. CDR1 and CDR2 from the germline V gene are MNHEY and SVGAGI. The CDR3 is CASSYSGVVAKNIQYF. CDR3 sequence (DNA): TGTGCCAGCAGTTACTCAGGGGTAGTAGCCAAAAACATTCAGTACTTC.

The rearrangement joins TRBV6-5 to TRBJ2-2; 8 nucleotides match TRBD1. Germline-derived CDR1 and CDR2 are MNHEY and SVGAGI. There are 15 residues in the CDR3. With 6 bases clipped from V and 4 bases from J, the junction kept 7 bases outside the gene matches. CDR3 in amino acids: CASRQQGVVTGELFF. CDR3 coding DNA: TGTGCCAGCAGGCAACAGGGGGTGGTCACCGGGGAGCTGTTTTTT.